What follows are 29 T cell receptor beta chains derived from one specimen sequenced in a study of blood T cell repertoires in COVID-19. The repertoire was sequenced with immunoSEQ multiplex PCR; TCRdb's copy has only in-frame clones and lacks some. The sample lists some 510,000 clones; around nine tenths were seen once. Sequencing input: PBMCs or T cells enriched from blood (not recorded which). Receptors originate from a woman aged 40-49 years who had recovered from COVID-19.

This sequence joins TRBV18 and TRBJ2-1; 8 bases align to TRBD2. From germline, CDR1 is KGHSH and CDR2 LQKENI. There are 17 residues in the CDR3. Trimming cost V 4 bases and J 6 bases; bases outside gene matches: 14. The CDR3 loop reads CASSLQSIAGSGNEQFF. For the CDR3, the DNA is TGTGCCAGCTCACTCCAATCTATAGCGGGATCGGGCAATGAGCAGTTCTTC.

The chain couples TRBV11-2 to TRBJ1-1; D unclear. Trimming took 8 bases from V and 5 from J, leaving 12 bases between them. Germline lookup yields CDR1 SGHAT and CDR2 FQNNGV. The CDR3 is made up of 12 amino acids. CDR3 in amino acids: CASSGRRTEAFF. CDR3 DNA sequence: TGTGCCAGCTCCGGGAGGAGGACTGAAGCTTTCTTT.

CDR3: CASSQERGTNEKLFF. CDR3 DNA: TGCGCCAGCAGCCAAGAAAGGGGGACTAATGAAAAACTGTTTTTT. This sequence joins TRBV4-3 and TRBJ1-4, with D possibly being TRBD1 (6 bases). Per germline, CDR1 LGHNA and CDR2 YSLEER. With 0 bases removed from V and 2 bases from J, the gap between germline ends came to 7 bases. The CDR3 spans 15 residues.

The chain is built from TRBV30 and TRBJ1-1, with D perhaps TRBD1 (6 bases). V shed 1 base and J shed 2 bases, with 8 bases lying between them. Germline CDR1 and CDR2: GTSNPN and SVGIG (reference sequence). This CDR3 is 13 amino acids long. The CDR3 spells CAWSEDSNTEAFF. In DNA form, the CDR3 reads TGTGCCTGGAGTGAGGACAGTAACACTGAAGCTTTCTTT. The whole variable domain, filled in from reference TRBV30 and TRBJ1-1, reads SQTIHQWPATLVQPVGSPLSLECTVEGTSNPNLYWYRQAAGRGLQLLFYSVGIGQISSEVPQNLSASRPQDRQFILSSKKLLLSDSGFYLCAWSEDSNTEAFFGQGTRLTVV.

The gene calls are TRBV10-2 and TRBJ1-1; D is unresolved. CDR3 length: 16 residues. The V and J ends lost 2 bases and 4 bases respectively, with 17 bases between them. Germline-derived CDR1 and CDR2 are WSHSY and SAAADI. The CDR3 spells CASSELGISSITEAFF. The CDR3 DNA reads as TGCGCCAGCAGTGAGCTCGGGATCAGCAGCATCACTGAAGCTTTCTTT.

This chain links TRBV13 with TRBJ2-1, with D tentatively TRBD2 (6 bases). This CDR3 is 15 amino acids long. Trimming removed 6 bases from V and 4 bases from J, with 16 bases in between. Looked up from germline, CDR1 is PRHDT and CDR2 is FYEKMQ (reference sequence). CDR3 residues: CASRLASARYNEQFF. The DNA for the CDR3 is TGTGCCAGCAGGCTAGCTAGCGCTCGGTACAATGAGCAGTTCTTC. Full variable domain (remainder filled in from reference TRBV13 and TRBJ2-1): AAGVIQSPRHLIKEKRETATLKCYPIPRHDTVYWYQQGPGQDPQFLISFYEKMQSDKGSIPDRFSAQQFSDYHSELNMSSLELGDSALYFCASRLASARYNEQFFGPGTRLTVL.

The chain has TRBV19 and TRBJ2-5, with D possibly being TRBD1 (6 bases). The CDR3 sequence is 16 residues long. Germline V gene data show CDR1 as LNHDA and CDR2 as SQIVND (reference sequence). The germline V and J ends were trimmed by 5 bases and 1 base, with 17 bases remaining between them. This chain's CDR3 is CASSLLGQTLQETQYF. Here the CDR3 DNA reads TGTGCCAGTAGTCTTCTAGGACAGACCCTCCAAGAGACCCAGTACTTC.

The CDR3 is CASSHLTNRETQYF. The CDR3 region has the DNA TGTGCCAGCAGCCACCTGACTAATAGAGAGACCCAGTACTTC. This chain links TRBV6-2 or TRBV6-3 with TRBJ2-5; D might be TRBD2 (5 bases). Germline CDR1 is MNHEY and CDR2 is SVGEGT. The CDR3 is 14 amino acids. The V end lost 6 bases, the J end lost 4 bases, and 15 bases lay between the germline ends.

V usage is TRBV5-4 and J usage is TRBJ2-7; 9 positions agree with TRBD1. The CDR3 has 16 residues. The V gene end was trimmed by 4 bases and the J gene end by 2 bases; junction bases not matched to a gene: 10. Germline V gives CDR1 SGHNT, CDR2 YYREEE (reference sequence). As DNA, the CDR3 is TGTGCCAGCAGCCCTGCCACAGGGGGCTCAGCCTACGAGCAGTACTTC. Its protein product is CASSPATGGSAYEQYF.

This clone was detected only once. The rearrangement joins TRBV12-3 or TRBV12-4 to TRBJ2-2, with D tentatively TRBD2 (5 bases). The ends were cut back, 3 bases at V and 4 bases at J, with 6 bases in the middle. This CDR3 has 13 residues. In nucleotides, the CDR3 is TGTGCCAGCAGTTTCGGGATCACCGGGGAGCTGTTTTTT. This translates into CASSFGITGELFF.

In DNA, the CDR3 is TGTGCCAGCAGTCCGGGGACTAGCGGGAGGAATGAGCAGTTCTTC. The encoded protein is CASSPGTSGRNEQFF. The V and J genes are TRBV27 and TRBJ2-1; 15 bases align to TRBD2. V was clipped by 5 bases and J by 7 bases; unmatched bases: 3. Germline CDR1 reads MNHEY; CDR2 reads SMNVEV (reference sequence). The CDR3 is 15 amino acids.

This clone is a singleton in its sample. In DNA form, the CDR3 reads TGTGCCAGCAGCTTATCCGCGGAAAACGAGCAGTACTTC. Residues: CASSLSAENEQYF. The chain links TRBV7-7 to TRBJ2-7; D remains ambiguous. The CDR3 is made up of 13 amino acids. The germline V gene encodes CDR1 SSHAT and CDR2 FNYEAQ (reference sequence). Trimming cost V 2 bases and J 5 bases, with 10 bases left between them.

The rearrangement links TRBV13 to TRBJ2-1; TRBD1 might be the D (5 bases). CDR3 length: 15 amino acids. The germline CDR1 and CDR2 sequences are PRHDT and FYEKMQ (reference sequence). The germline V and J ends were trimmed by 1 base and 0 bases, with 7 bases remaining between them. Written as DNA, the CDR3 is TGTGCCAGCAGCTTAGCAGGGTACTCCTACAATGAGCAGTTCTTC. It encodes CASSLAGYSYNEQFF.

The chain recombines TRBV15 with TRBJ2-7; 7 bases line up with TRBD1. The CDR3 covers 15 residues. CDR1 and CDR2 from the germline V gene are LNHNV and YYDKDF (reference sequence). Trimming took 5 bases from V and 3 from J; bases not matched to a gene: 10. The CDR3 here is CATSFTPGQSYEQYF. The CDR3 nucleotides are TGTGCCACCAGCTTTACTCCGGGACAGAGCTACGAGCAGTACTTC.

In regard to this clone: Its ends do not fully match the called genes, so a read error is possible. The chain has TRBV4-1 and TRBJ1-2; 9 bases line up with TRBD1. This CDR3 is 13 amino acids long. The germline CDR1 and CDR2 sequences are MGHRA and YSYEKL. The CDR3 loop reads CASSQDLGGTGIF. The CDR3 DNA sequence: TGCGCCAGCAGCCAAGATTTAGGGGGGACAGGGATCTTC.

V is TRBV9 and J is TRBJ2-7; TRBD2 is a possible D gene (6 bases). CDR3 length: 16 residues. CDR1 is SGDLS and CDR2 is YYNGEE in the germline V gene. With 0 bases removed from V and 1 base from J, the gap between germline ends came to 14 bases. The CDR3 bases are TGTGCCAGCAGCGTAGGCCTGGGACTTGCTTCCTACGAGCAGTACTTC. It codes for CASSVGLGLASYEQYF.

The V and J genes are TRBV2 and TRBJ2-6, with unresolved D. This CDR3 region has 16 residues. V lost 7 bases and J 4 bases, leaving 17 bases between the germline ends. The germline gives CDR1 SNHLY, CDR2 FYNNEI. This CDR3 reads CASNPDPEAGANVLTF. Here the CDR3 DNA reads TGTGCCAGCAACCCTGATCCCGAGGCGGGGGCCAACGTCCTGACTTTC.

V gene TRBV27 combines with J gene TRBJ1-2, with a possible D match to TRBD1 (5 bases). Germline V CDR1 and CDR2: MNHEY, SMNVEV (reference sequence). V lost 8 bases, J lost 4 bases, and 17 bases lay in between. The CDR3 is 14 amino acids. CDR3 sequence reads: CASGPPGTLYGYTF. CDR3 coding DNA: TGTGCCAGCGGTCCCCCCGGGACTCTCTATGGCTACACCTTC.

This chain uses TRBV7-9 with TRBJ2-2; possibly TRBD1 for D (5 bases). Trimming cost V 6 bases and J 2 bases, with 13 bases left between them. Germline V gives CDR1 SEHNR, CDR2 FQNEAQ (reference sequence). CDR3 length equals 15 residues. The CDR3, as DNA: TGTGCCAGCAGTCCGACAGAGACCAACACCGGGGAGCTGTTTTTT. This gives the protein CASSPTETNTGELFF.

The chain recombines TRBV18 with TRBJ2-7; no reliable D call. Germline V lookup: CDR1 KGHSH, CDR2 LQKENI. Trimming cost V 0 bases and J 0 bases, with 15 bases left between them. The CDR3 length is 17 residues. CDR3 protein: CASSPPALGDFSYEQYF. CDR3 coding DNA: TGTGCCAGCTCACCACCAGCTCTAGGTGATTTCTCCTACGAGCAGTACTTC.

This clone was seen ten or more times. The V gene is TRBV5-5, the J gene TRBJ2-7; 10 nucleotides agree with TRBD2. The CDR3 length is 17 residues. V shed 4 bases and J 6 bases; nucleotides not matched to a gene: 16. Per germline, CDR1 SGHKS and CDR2 YYEKEE (reference sequence). The CDR3 bases are TGTGCCAGCAGCCCGCGGTTAGGACTAGCGGACTACGGCGAGCAGTACTTC. It translates to CASSPRLGLADYGEQYF.

The chain has TRBV24-1 and TRBJ1-2; 12 nucleotides line up with TRBD1. V gave up 1 base and J gave up 6 bases; unmatched junction bases: 8. The CDR3 length is 17 residues. Germline CDR1 is KGHDR and CDR2 is SFDVKD. CDR3 loop: CATSDFGTGGAWDGYTF. The CDR3 DNA reads as TGTGCCACCAGTGATTTTGGGACAGGGGGCGCTTGGGATGGCTACACCTTC.

This rearrangement joins TRBV19 to TRBJ1-4, with D unclear. Germline V gene sequence: CDR1 LNHDA, CDR2 SQIVND (reference sequence). This CDR3 contains 15 residues. V was shortened by 3 bases and J by 0 bases, with 8 bases between the two germline ends. In DNA form, the CDR3 reads TGTGCCAGTAGTATCGGGTTGACAACTAATGAAAAACTGTTTTTT. This translates into CASSIGLTTNEKLFF.

The rearrangement joins TRBV11-3 to TRBJ1-2; TRBD1 matches 10 bases. CDR3 size: 15 residues. Germline V gives CDR1 SGHNT, CDR2 YENEEA. V dropped 3 bases and J dropped 4; count of bases not matched to a gene: 5. CDR3 region: CASSFAGTGAYGYTF. The CDR3 nucleotides are TGTGCCAGCAGCTTTGCCGGGACAGGGGCCTATGGCTACACCTTC.

There are a few counts of this clone. This rearrangement joins TRBV6-5 to TRBJ2-1; TRBD1 matches at 7 bases. The CDR3 contains 13 residues. The germline V gene encodes CDR1 MNHEY and CDR2 SVGAGI. The junction had 1 base not matched to a gene; V was cut back by 2 bases and J by 6 bases. The CDR3 DNA reads as TGTGCCAGCAGTTACGGACAGGTCAATGAGCAGTTCTTC. Residues: CASSYGQVNEQFF.

The chain couples TRBV2 to TRBJ2-3; 8 nucleotides align to TRBD1. CDR1 and CDR2 from the germline V gene are SNHLY and FYNNEI. The ends lost 6 bases at V and 4 bases at J; junction bases unmatched: 9. CDR3 size: 15 residues. The CDR3 spells CASRTPGQAPDTQYF. The DNA for the CDR3 is TGTGCCAGCAGGACACCGGGACAGGCCCCAGATACGCAGTATTTT.

The chain joins TRBV30 to TRBJ2-7; the match to TRBD1 covers 10 bases. The germline CDR1 and CDR2 sequences are GTSNPN and SVGIG (reference sequence). The CDR3 runs to 13 residues. Trimming removed 2 bases from V and 6 bases from J; junction bases left unmatched: 4. In nucleotides, the CDR3 is TGTGCCTGGAGTACGGGACAGGGGACCGAGCAGTACTTC. Encoded protein: CAWSTGQGTEQYF.

The chain recombines TRBV5-4 with TRBJ2-7; tentatively, D is TRBD1 (6 bases). The CDR3 length is 15 residues. CDR1 and CDR2 (germline): SGHNT, YYREEE (reference sequence). Deletions cut 3 bases from V and 5 bases from J, with 18 bases between. The DNA of the CDR3 is TGTGCCAGCAGCTCCTGGGCCAGGGGTAGAGACGAGCAGTACTTC. This sequence encodes CASSSWARGRDEQYF.

This chain joins TRBV9 and TRBJ2-7, with TRBD1 identical over 7 bases. Germline CDR1 and CDR2: SGDLS and YYNGEE. This CDR3 is 15 amino acids long. The trim removed 0 bases at V and 3 bases at J, leaving 6 bases unmatched. The CDR3: CASSVATGRDYEQYF. CDR3 coding DNA: TGTGCCAGCAGCGTAGCGACAGGGAGAGACTACGAGCAGTACTTC.